The 29 T cell receptor beta chains in this list originate from one sample, sequenced in a study of T cell responses to AZD1222 COVID-19 vaccine. Profiling relied on immunoSEQ multiplex PCR, and the TCRdb table lists in-frame clones only, not all of them. This sample has nearly 110,000 clones, with about 85% found just once. The input for sequencing was peripheral blood, taken 28 days after the second AZD1222 dose. The receptors here all came from an adult who received the AZD1222 COVID-19 vaccine.

The V call is TRBV7-6, the J call TRBJ2-5, with D possibly TRBD1 on 6 matching bases. Trimming stripped 1 base from V and 2 bases from J, with 14 bases between. This CDR3 has 16 amino acids. Germline CDR1 is SGHVS and CDR2 is FNYEAQ. The CDR3 reads CASSLVTGTYQETQYF. The CDR3, as DNA: TGTGCCAGCAGCTTAGTGACCGGGACATATCAAGAGACCCAGTACTTC.

The V and J genes are TRBV4-3 and TRBJ1-6; D unresolved. Trimming shortened V by 3 bases and J by 5 bases, and 11 bases separated the two germline ends. The CDR3 length is 15 residues. Looked up from germline, CDR1 is LGHNA and CDR2 is YSLEER. The CDR3 reads CASSHHSDDNSPLHF. The DNA of the CDR3 is TGCGCCAGCAGCCATCACTCCGATGATAATTCACCCCTCCACTTT.

The chain carries TRBV29-1 and TRBJ2-1, with TRBD1 matching 7 bases. This CDR3 contains 16 residues. V was clipped by 6 bases and J by 1 base; unmatched bases: 12. The germline V gene encodes CDR1 SQVTM and CDR2 ANQGSEA. CDR3 residues: CSVDLGQGVSYNEQFF. The CDR3 nucleotides read TGCAGCGTGGACCTCGGGCAGGGGGTTTCCTACAATGAGCAGTTCTTC.

The chain is built from TRBV10-3 and TRBJ2-2, with 9 bases lining up with TRBD1. The CDR3 totals 16 residues. The ends lost 10 bases at V and 1 base at J; junction bases unmatched: 10. Germline CDR1 is ENHRY and CDR2 is SYGVKD. The CDR3 DNA is TGTGCCACGTTCATTACAGGGGGCGAGAACACCGGGGAGCTGTTTTTT. It specifies CATFITGGENTGELFF.

Only one count was recorded for this clone. In nucleotides, the CDR3 is TGTGCCAGCAGCTTAGCGGGGACTCGCACAGATACGCAGTATTTT. It translates to CASSLAGTRTDTQYF. The chain is built from TRBV5-8 and TRBJ2-3, with 7 bases fitting TRBD2. V trimming: 2 bases; J trimming: 1 base; junction bases outside the gene matches: 4. Germline CDR1 is SGHTS and CDR2 is YDEGEE. This CDR3 has 15 amino acids. The whole variable domain, filled in from reference TRBV5-8 and TRBJ2-3, reads EAGVTQSPTHLIKTRGQQATLRCSPISGHTSVYWYQQALGLGLQFLLWYDEGEERNRGNFPPRFSGRQFPNYSSELNVNALELEDSALYLCASSLAGTRTDTQYFGPGTRLTVL.

The rearrangement links TRBV3-1 (or the pseudogene TRBV3-2) to TRBJ2-2, with a weak D call TRBD1 (5 bases). Germline CDR1 is LGHDT and CDR2 is YNNKEL (reference sequence). The CDR3 length is 16 residues. Deletions cut 1 base from V and 0 bases from J, with 9 bases between. The CDR3 region has the DNA TGTGCCAGCAGCCAAGTTGGACACGCGAACACCGGGGAGCTGTTTTTT. It specifies CASSQVGHANTGELFF.

This clone has a single count. The chain has TRBV2 and TRBJ2-2; 7 bases match TRBD1. Germline CDR1 reads SNHLY; CDR2 reads FYNNEI. The CDR3 extends over 15 amino acids. The V segment lost 4 bases and the J segment 2 bases; nucleotides outside the gene matches: 4. As DNA, the CDR3 is TGTGCCAGCAGTGTGGGACAGTCCAACACCGGGGAGCTGTTTTTT. This translates into CASSVGQSNTGELFF. Variable domain in full (rest from reference TRBV2 and TRBJ2-2): EPEVTQTPSHQVTQMGQEVILRCVPISNHLYFYWYRQILGQKVEFLVSFYNNEISEKSEIFDDQFSVERPDGSNFTLKIRSTKLEDSAMYFCASSVGQSNTGELFFGEGSRLTVL.

The chain is built from TRBV27 and TRBJ1-5; a weak D match, TRBD1 (5 bases). Trimming removed 6 bases from V and 4 bases from J, with 10 bases in between. From germline, CDR1 is MNHEY and CDR2 SMNVEV (reference sequence). The CDR3 loop spans 13 amino acids. In DNA, the CDR3 is TGTGCCAGCAGCTTACAGGAAAATCAGCCCCAGCATTTT. Translated, it gives CASSLQENQPQHF.

The V call is TRBV6-2 or TRBV6-3, the J call TRBJ1-5; TRBD1 aligns across 7 bases. The trim removed 6 bases at V and 4 bases at J, leaving 9 bases unmatched. The CDR3 runs to 15 residues. From germline, CDR1 is MNHEY and CDR2 SVGEGT. CDR3 sequence reads: CASSSLGQVNQPQHF. CDR3 coding DNA: TGTGCCAGCAGCTCCCTTGGACAGGTTAATCAGCCCCAGCATTTT.

The J gene is TRBJ2-5, the V gene TRBV7-2; TRBD1 aligns across 8 bases. This CDR3 comprises 15 residues. V trimming: 4 bases; J trimming: 5 bases; junction bases outside the gene matches: 9. CDR1 SGHTA and CDR2 FQGNSA come from the germline V gene. The CDR3 region is CASSYGQGWIETQYF. The CDR3 DNA reads as TGTGCCAGCAGCTATGGACAGGGATGGATTGAGACCCAGTACTTC. The variable domain in full, completed from reference TRBV7-2 and TRBJ2-5, reads GAGVSQSPSNKVTEKGKDVELRCDPISGHTALYWYRQSLGQGLEFLIYFQGNSAPDKSGLPSDRFSAERTGGSVSTLTIQRTQQEDSAVYLCASSYGQGWIETQYFGPGTRLLVL.

The CDR3 sequence: CASRTRGGAYGYTF. CDR3 in DNA: TGTGCCAGCAGAACGCGGGGGGGGGCCTATGGCTACACCTTC. The rearrangement joins TRBV6-5 to TRBJ1-2; possible D gene TRBD1, 6 bases. The germline gives CDR1 MNHEY, CDR2 SVGAGI. The CDR3 runs to 14 residues. V was pared by 6 bases and J by 4 bases, with 15 bases between.

In this sample, this clone turned up once. This chain uses TRBV12-3 or TRBV12-4 with TRBJ1-1; D remains ambiguous. Trimming shortened V by 6 bases and J by 5 bases, and 7 bases separated the two germline ends. The CDR3 totals 11 residues. The CDR3 nucleotides are TGTGCCAGCAGCCCCTTGACTGAAGCTTTCTTT. Its translation is CASSPLTEAFF.

The chain recombines TRBV28 with TRBJ1-5; D is unresolved. Trimming removed 6 bases from V and 1 base from J, with 7 bases in between. Germline V gives CDR1 MDHEN, CDR2 SYDVKM. The CDR3 contains 13 residues. In nucleotides, the CDR3 is TGTGCCAGCAGGTCGTGGAGCAATCAGCCCCAGCATTTT. This sequence encodes CASRSWSNQPQHF. Combining the CDR3 with reference TRBV28 and TRBJ1-5 gives the whole variable domain DVKVTQSSRYLVKRTGEKVFLECVQDMDHENMFWYRQDPGLGLRLIYFSYDVKMKEKGDIPEGYSVSREKKERFSLILESASTNQTSMYLCASRSWSNQPQHFGDGTRLSIL.

The chain is built from TRBV18 and TRBJ2-3; D gene uncertain. This CDR3 is 16 amino acids long. Germline values: CDR1 KGHSH, CDR2 LQKENI. Trimming left V 0 bases short and J 0 bases short, with 10 bases between. The CDR3: CASSPPQSSSTDTQYF. For the CDR3, the DNA is TGTGCCAGCTCACCACCCCAGTCGTCTAGCACAGATACGCAGTATTTT. The complete variable domain, with remaining parts taken from reference TRBV18 and TRBJ2-3, reads NAGVMQNPRHLVRRRGQEARLRCSPMKGHSHVYWYRQLPEEGLKFMVYLQKENIIDESGMPKERFSAEFPKEGPSILRIQQVVRGDSAAYFCASSPPQSSSTDTQYFGPGTRLTVL.

The CDR3 loop is CASSYEGTGSPLHF. CDR3 nucleotides: TGTGCCAGCAGTTACGAGGGTACGGGGTCACCCCTCCACTTT. The V and J genes are TRBV6-2 or TRBV6-3 and TRBJ1-6; no definite D call. CDR3 length equals 14 residues. Trimming cost V 2 bases and J 10 bases, with 12 bases left between them. Germline CDR1 and CDR2: MNHEY and SVGEGT.

This clone was detected once. The chain carries TRBV6-5 and TRBJ2-2, with TRBD1 matching 8 bases. The CDR3 spans 15 residues. Per germline, CDR1 MNHEY and CDR2 SVGAGI. V was pared by 8 bases and J by 3 bases, with 8 bases of the junction left unmatched. As DNA, the CDR3 is TGTGCCAGCGGCGAGACAGGGGAAGACACCGGGGAGCTGTTTTTT. Translation gives CASGETGEDTGELFF.

The V and J genes are TRBV4-1 and TRBJ1-2; 10 bases fit TRBD1. Germline assignment: CDR1 MGHRA and CDR2 YSYEKL. The length of the CDR3 is 16 residues. Germline trimming cut 4 bases from V and 2 bases from J; bases unmatched to any gene: 7. CDR3 nucleotide sequence: TGCGCCAGCAGCCTCAACACGGGACAGGGGAACTATGGCTACACCTTC. Its translation is CASSLNTGQGNYGYTF.

This chain connects TRBV5-1 to TRBJ2-3, with unresolved D. The germline gives CDR1 SGHRS, CDR2 YFSETQ. Between the trimmed V and J ends, which lost 4 bases and 6 bases, there was a span of 12 bases. This CDR3 comprises 13 residues. CDR3 in amino acids: CASSPVRSDTQYF. CDR3 DNA: TGCGCCAGCAGCCCCGTTAGGTCGGATACGCAGTATTTT.

V gene TRBV10-2 combines with J gene TRBJ1-3, with 7 nucleotides matching TRBD1. With 3 bases clipped from V and 7 bases from J, the junction kept 6 bases outside the gene matches. The CDR3 sequence is 14 residues long. CDR1 and CDR2 (germline): WSHSY, SAAADI. CDR3 sequence: CASSDGRGTNTIYF. In nucleotides, the CDR3 is TGCGCCAGCAGTGATGGCAGGGGGACTAACACCATATATTTT.

CDR3 DNA: TGCAGCGTGAAAACAGGGGGCGCAAGTGGCTACACCTTC. This codes for CSVKTGGASGYTF. The genes are TRBV29-1 and TRBJ1-2; 9 nucleotides line up with TRBD1. The CDR3 totals 13 residues. The germline gives CDR1 SQVTM, CDR2 ANQGSEA. V was clipped by 6 bases and J by 7 bases; unmatched bases: 9.

V is TRBV11-2 and J is TRBJ1-2, with 7 bases matching TRBD1. CDR1 and CDR2 from the germline V gene are SGHAT and FQNNGV. The CDR3 has 17 amino acids. With V trimmed by 5 bases and J by 3 bases, 15 bases remained unmatched. The chain's CDR3 is CASSPPGTAYGDYGYTF. Here the CDR3 DNA reads TGTGCCAGCAGCCCACCCGGGACAGCATATGGGGACTATGGCTACACCTTC.

This clone showed up just a few times. V and J are TRBV6-1 and TRBJ1-2, with D perhaps TRBD1 (5 bases). V dropped 3 bases and J dropped 3 bases, with 11 bases sitting between them. Per the germline V gene, CDR1 is MNHNS and CDR2 is SASEGT. The CDR3 totals 14 residues. The CDR3 region is CASSDRDFDYGYTF. CDR3 sequence (DNA): TGTGCCAGCAGTGACAGGGATTTTGACTATGGCTACACCTTC.

The chain employs TRBV7-2 and TRBJ2-1, with D possibly being TRBD1 (7 bases). Germline V gene sequence: CDR1 SGHTA, CDR2 FQGNSA. CDR3 size: 14 residues. V shed 4 bases and J shed 8 bases, with 15 bases lying between them. CDR3 sequence (DNA): TGTGCCAGCAGCTCCCGGACAGGCGGGGATGAGCAGTTCTTC. It is translated as CASSSRTGGDEQFF.

The chain has TRBV21-1 and TRBJ1-5. TRBV21-1 is a documented pseudogene. The CDR3 is 17 amino acids. The CDR3 reads CASSPSAGCVLGQPQHF. Written as DNA, the CDR3 is TGTGCCAGCAGCCCGTCCGCGGGCTGTGTATTGGGTCAGCCCCAGCATTTT.

In its sample, this clone was seen once. V gene TRBV7-2 combines with J gene TRBJ2-5, with TRBD2 identical over 7 bases. The V and J ends lost 0 bases and 0 bases, in that order; junction bases with no gene match: 7. In germline, CDR1 is SGHTA, CDR2 FQGNSA. The CDR3 runs to 17 residues. The CDR3 nucleotides are TGTGCCAGCAGCTTAGCAGGTAGCGGGTCGTACCAAGAGACCCAGTACTTC. It encodes CASSLAGSGSYQETQYF.

This clone turned up a few times. The rearrangement links TRBV5-6 to TRBJ1-6; D possibly corresponds to TRBD1 (6 bases). In germline, CDR1 is SGHDT, CDR2 YYEEEE. The CDR3 has 18 amino acids. Deletions cut 4 bases from V and 0 bases from J, with 17 bases between. The CDR3 here is CASSPRGQASSYNSPLHF. The CDR3 DNA sequence: TGTGCCAGCAGCCCTCGGGGGCAGGCGAGCTCCTATAATTCACCCCTCCACTTT.

This clone has just one count. The gene calls are TRBV5-4 and TRBJ2-1; 8 bases are shared with TRBD2. This CDR3 has 16 amino acids. The J segment lost 0 bases and the V segment lost 4 bases, leaving 6 bases of the junction unmatched. The V gene's germline CDR1 is SGHNT and CDR2 YYREEE (reference sequence). The CDR3 sequence: CASSNSAGASYNEQFF. CDR3 nucleotide sequence: TGTGCCAGCAGCAACTCAGCGGGGGCCTCCTACAATGAGCAGTTCTTC.

The J gene is TRBJ1-2, the V gene TRBV2; 8 nucleotides line up with TRBD1. The CDR3 length is 14 residues. Germline V CDR1 and CDR2: SNHLY, FYNNEI. V dropped 5 bases and J dropped 7; count of bases not matched to a gene: 9. The CDR3 region is CASSRQGPTIGYTF. Written as DNA, the CDR3 is TGTGCCAGCAGTAGACAGGGGCCGACGATTGGCTACACCTTC.

This clone was seen just once. The gene calls are TRBV12-5 and TRBJ1-3; D is ambiguous. The germline gives CDR1 LGHNT, CDR2 FRNRAP. The CDR3 is 12 residues long. V lost 1 base, J lost 8 bases, and 6 bases lay in between. This chain's CDR3 is CASGLESHTIYF. Here the CDR3 DNA reads TGTGCTAGTGGTTTGGAATCCCACACCATATATTTT.